This T cell receptor beta chain stems from a study of control samples from healthy donors and cancer patients. The length of the CDR3 is 16 residues. Germline CDR1 reads MDHEN; CDR2 reads SYDVKM. V gave up 6 bases and J gave up 5 bases, with 20 bases separating them. Method: immunoSEQ multiplex PCR; TCRdb's copy keeps in-frame clones and lacks some. This sample yields approximately 160,000 clones, of which roughly 94% are seen a single time; more than 1.1% belongs to the top ten. The sequence derives from a woman younger than 30 in good health. The chain recombines TRBV28 with TRBJ2-1, with a weak D call TRBD2 (6 bases). The sample comprised blood. The CDR3 sequence: CASSFSRRVRNNEQFF. CDR3 bases: TGTGCCAGCAGCTTTTCCCGGAGGGTCCGGAACAATGAGCAGTTCTTC.